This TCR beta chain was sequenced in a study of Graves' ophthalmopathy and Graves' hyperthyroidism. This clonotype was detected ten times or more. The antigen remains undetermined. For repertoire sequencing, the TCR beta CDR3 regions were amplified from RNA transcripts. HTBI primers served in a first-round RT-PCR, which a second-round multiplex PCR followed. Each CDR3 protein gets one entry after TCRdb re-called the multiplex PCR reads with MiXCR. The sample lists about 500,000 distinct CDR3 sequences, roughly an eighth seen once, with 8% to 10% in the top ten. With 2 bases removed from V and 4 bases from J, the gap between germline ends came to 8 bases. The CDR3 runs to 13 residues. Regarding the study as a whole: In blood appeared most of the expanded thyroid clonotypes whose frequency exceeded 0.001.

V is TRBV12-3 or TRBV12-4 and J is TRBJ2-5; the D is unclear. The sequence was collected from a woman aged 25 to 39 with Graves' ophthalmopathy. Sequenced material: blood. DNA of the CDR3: TGTGCCAGCAGTTTATGGTCCGGAGAGACCCAGTACTTC. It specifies CASSLWSGETQYF.